This is a list of T cell receptor beta chains from one sample in a study of response to subunit inactivated influenza vaccine. TCRdb ran MiXCR on the RT-PCR reads and lists one entry per CDR3 protein. The sample gives around 190,000 distinct CDR3 sequences, around 9% of which show up once; roughly 10% is in the top ten. The sequencing used non-naive T cells sorted from PBMCs, collected on the day of vaccination. The receptor set was obtained from a man aged 50-59 years who received an inactivated influenza vaccine. CDR3s include the opening cysteine and the closing phenylalanine or tryptophan. D genes are given only for firm matches. Part of the rows lack a size; the others show once, few, many or a class for expanded clones.

TRBJ1-2 | many | . | TRBV5-6 | TGTGCCAGCAGCCTGCCGGGACAACCCTATGGCTACACCTTC | CASSLPGQPYGYTF
TRBJ1-2 | many | . | TRBV4-3 | TGCGCCAGCAGCCAAGATCGTCGGGGAGGCTACACCTTC | CASSQDRRGGYTF
TRBJ2-4 | . | . | TRBV7-6 | TGTGCCAGCAGCCCGGAAGTAACCCGGCGACAGGTTTCACTAGCCAAAAACATTCAGTACTTC | CASSPEVTRRQVSLAKNIQYF
TRBJ1-4 | few | TRBD1 | TRBV28 | TGTGCCAGCAGGGTTACAGGGGACTATAATGAAAAACTGTTTTTT | CASRVTGDYNEKLFF
TRBJ2-1 | . | TRBD2 | TRBV27 | TGTGCCAGCAGTTCCGCGGGACTAGCGGGAGGCAATGAGCAGTTCTTC | CASSSAGLAGGNEQFF
TRBJ1-5 | many | . | TRBV6-1 | TGTGCCACCTCACTGAGGCAGAGCAATCAGCCCCAGCATTTT | CATSLRQSNQPQHF
TRBJ1-2 | . | . | TRBV7-2 | TGTGCCAGCAGCTTAGGAACCTCCCGCACTTATGGCTACACCTTC | CASSLGTSRTYGYTF
TRBJ1-1 | few | . | TRBV12-3/TRBV12-4 | TGTGCCAGCAGCCCTCCTGCTGGGGGGTCAGGATTGGCTTTCTTT | CASSPPAGGSGLAFF
TRBJ2-1 | . | . | TRBV28 | TGTGCCAGCAGTTTAGCTCCGGGACGCCGCGACAATGAGCAGTTCTTC | CASSLAPGRRDNEQFF
TRBJ2-1 | many | . | TRBV10-3 | TGTGCCATCAGTGATGAGAGGGCAGGCGAGCAGTTCTTC | CAISDERAGEQFF
TRBJ1-5 | many | . | TRBV12-3/TRBV12-4 | TGTGCCAGCAGTTGGAGGAGCAATCAGCCCCAGCATTTT | CASSWRSNQPQHF
TRBJ2-1 | many | TRBD2 | TRBV24-1 | TGTGCCACCAGTGAGAGACTAGCGGGAGGTAGAAATGAGCAGTTCTTC | CATSERLAGGRNEQFF
TRBJ1-5 | . | TRBD1 | TRBV12-3/TRBV12-4 | TGTGCCAGCAGCCGAACCTTAGGGACAGGTTTTCCCAATCAGCCCCAGCATTTT | CASSRTLGTGFPNQPQHF
TRBJ1-4 | many | . | TRBV27 | TGTGCCAGCAGTCTCGGGACCCAAGGTGAAAAACTGTTTTTT | CASSLGTQGEKLFF
TRBJ2-7 | few | TRBD2 | TRBV4-2 | TGTGCCAGCAGCCAAGGCCGGGGGGGCTGGAGTTCCTACGAGCAGTACTTC | CASSQGRGGWSSYEQYF
TRBJ2-1 | few | . | TRBV20-1 | TGCTGTGCTAGAGATCCTCGGAAAATACGGTCCTACAATGAGCAGTTCTTC | CCARDPRKIRSYNEQFF
TRBJ2-2 | . | . | TRBV6-1 | TGTGCCAGCAGGCCCTCGGGGGCGATGGGCACCGGGGAGCTGTTTTTT | CASRPSGAMGTGELFF
TRBJ1-5 | few | TRBD1 | TRBV28 | TGTGCCAGCAACCGGGACAGAGATCAGCCCCAGCATTTT | CASNRDRDQPQHF
TRBJ2-1 | few | TRBD1 | TRBV7-9 | TGTGCCAGCAGTGACAGGGTTCGTGAGCAGTTCTTC | CASSDRVREQFF
TRBJ1-1 | few | . | TRBV18 | TGTGCCAGCTCACGACAGCAGAACACTGAAGCTTTCTTT | CASSRQQNTEAFF
TRBJ1-1 | few | TRBD1 | TRBV2 | TGTGCCAGCAGCGGGACAGGGAGGTACACTGAAGCTTTCTTT | CASSGTGRYTEAFF
TRBJ2-1 | few | . | TRBV20-1 | TGCAGTGCTAGATCTACATCGAACTGGTACAATGAGCAGTTCTTC | CSARSTSNWYNEQFF
TRBJ1-6 | few | . | TRBV6-2/TRBV6-3 | TGTGCCAGCAGGTCGGCAGGGTTGACTAATTCAGGCCTCCACTTT | CASRSAGLTNSGLHF
TRBJ2-7 | . | . | TRBV20-1 | TGCAGTGCGTATGGAGTCTACGAGCAGTACTTC | CSAYGVYEQYF
TRBJ2-7 | few | . | TRBV5-1 | TGCGCCAGCAGTTCCGGTACACGTCCCTACGAGCAGTACTTC | CASSSGTRPYEQYF
TRBJ2-3 | few | . | TRBV30 | TGTGCGGCTAGGGTACCCTACACAGATACGCAGTATTTT | CAARVPYTDTQYF
TRBJ2-5 | few | TRBD2 | TRBV12-3/TRBV12-4 | TGTGCCAGCAGACGGGGGACGGGAGGCGGGGAGACCCAGTACTTC | CASRRGTGGGETQYF
TRBJ2-7 | . | . | TRBV12-3/TRBV12-4 | TGTGCCAGCTCATGGCAGGCGACATCCTACGAGCAGTACTTC | CASSWQATSYEQYF
TRBJ2-7 | few | TRBD1 | TRBV27 | TGTGCCAGCAGCCGAGACAGGGGGCGGGTCTACGAGCAGTACTTC | CASSRDRGRVYEQYF
TRBJ1-1 | few | . | TRBV6-2/TRBV6-3 | TGTGCCACCATGGACGGGGGGAACACTGAAGCTTTCTTT | CATMDGGNTEAFF
TRBJ2-5 | few | . | TRBV7-9 | TGTGCCAGCAGCTTAGTCTTCTCGGGATACGGGACCCAGTACTTC | CASSLVFSGYGTQYF
TRBJ1-4 | many | TRBD1 | TRBV11-2 | TGTGCCAGCAGCTGGTCAGGGGGCTATAATGAAAAACTGTTTTTT | CASSWSGGYNEKLFF
TRBJ2-2 | many | TRBD2 | TRBV29-1 | TGCAGCGTTAAGTCGGGGGGGACCAACACCGGGGAGCTGTTTTTT | CSVKSGGTNTGELFF
TRBJ2-7 | . | . | TRBV5-4 | TGTGCCAGCAGCTCCGTTGACAGAGCCTACGAGCAGTACTTC | CASSSVDRAYEQYF
TRBJ2-5 | . | . | TRBV24-1 | TGTGCCACCAGTGATCTAGGACAAGGCGGCCGAGAGACCCAGTACTTC | CATSDLGQGGRETQYF
TRBJ2-7 | many | . | TRBV5-8 | TGTGCCAGCAATCCAGACTCCACCTACGAGCAGTACTTC | CASNPDSTYEQYF
TRBJ2-7 | many | . | TRBV5-1 | TGCGCCAGCAGCATTGGGGGGCCAGGTTCCGGAAACGAGCAGTACTTC | CASSIGGPGSGNEQYF
TRBJ2-1 | few | . | TRBV7-9 | TGTGCCAGCAGCTTAGGGCCCAGGGGAACTGAGCAGTTCTTC | CASSLGPRGTEQFF
TRBJ1-5 | few | TRBD1 | TRBV20-1 | TGCAGTGTTCGAGGTACAGGGGGCAATCAGCCCCAGCATTTT | CSVRGTGGNQPQHF
TRBJ2-1 | few | TRBD2 | TRBV20-1 | TGCAGTGCTAGTCGCCTTGGGGGGACTAGCGGGGGTAATGAGCAGTTCTTC | CSASRLGGTSGGNEQFF
TRBJ1-3 | many | . | TRBV4-3 | TGCGCCAACCCACACCTGGGGGGGGCTGGAAACACCATATATTTT | CANPHLGGAGNTIYF
TRBJ2-3 | many | TRBD2 | TRBV4-3 | TGCGCCAGCAGCCAAATAACAAGTGCGGGGGGCACAGATACGCAGTATTTT | CASSQITSAGGTDTQYF
TRBJ2-1 | few | . | TRBV28 | TGTGCGAGCCAAACAGGGGCGGGATCCAATGAGCAGTTCTTC | CASQTGAGSNEQFF
TRBJ2-7 | few | TRBD2 | TRBV5-8 | TGTGCCAGCAGCTTGGAGCTAGCGGGGGCTGACGAGCAGTACTTC | CASSLELAGADEQYF
TRBJ1-2 | few | TRBD1 | TRBV13 | TGTGCCAGCAGCTACACCGGGACAGCGTCTAACTATGGCTACACCTTC | CASSYTGTASNYGYTF
TRBJ2-6 | few | TRBD1 | TRBV20-1 | TGCAGTGCTAGAGATGGGCGAAGGACAGGGAACGCTGGGGCCAACGTCCTGACTTTC | CSARDGRRTGNAGANVLTF
TRBJ2-7 | many | . | TRBV5-6 | TGTGCCAGCAGCTTGGCCGGACAGTCGGGGGAGCAGTACTTC | CASSLAGQSGEQYF
TRBJ1-1 | . | TRBD1 | TRBV2 | TGTGCCAGCACGGGACAGGGGGCGCCGGGAACTGAAGCTTTCTTT | CASTGQGAPGTEAFF
TRBJ2-3 | many | TRBD2 | TRBV5-1 | TGCGCCAGCAGCTGGCCTCTCCTAGCGGGGGGCCCCACAGATACGCAGTATTTT | CASSWPLLAGGPTDTQYF